This TCR beta chain emerged from a study of T cell responses to AZD1222 COVID-19 vaccine. The V gene lost 1 base and the J gene lost 6 bases, with 12 bases spanning the gap. The CDR3 loop spans 14 amino acids. Germline V lookup: CDR1 LGHDT, CDR2 YNNKEL (reference sequence). Produced via immunoSEQ multiplex PCR; TCRdb's table is partial and in-frame only. The table lists 130,000 to 150,000 clones, roughly nine tenths of them singletons. This sample comprised peripheral blood, obtained on day 0 of AZD1222 vaccination. The rearrangement uses TRBV3-1 (or the pseudogene TRBV3-2) and TRBJ1-2; TRBD1 might be the D (5 bases). The clonotype was recovered from an adult in good health. The CDR3 spells CASSQGGRVNGYTF. The CDR3, as DNA: TGTGCCAGCAGCCAAGGGGGCAGGGTGAATGGCTACACCTTC.